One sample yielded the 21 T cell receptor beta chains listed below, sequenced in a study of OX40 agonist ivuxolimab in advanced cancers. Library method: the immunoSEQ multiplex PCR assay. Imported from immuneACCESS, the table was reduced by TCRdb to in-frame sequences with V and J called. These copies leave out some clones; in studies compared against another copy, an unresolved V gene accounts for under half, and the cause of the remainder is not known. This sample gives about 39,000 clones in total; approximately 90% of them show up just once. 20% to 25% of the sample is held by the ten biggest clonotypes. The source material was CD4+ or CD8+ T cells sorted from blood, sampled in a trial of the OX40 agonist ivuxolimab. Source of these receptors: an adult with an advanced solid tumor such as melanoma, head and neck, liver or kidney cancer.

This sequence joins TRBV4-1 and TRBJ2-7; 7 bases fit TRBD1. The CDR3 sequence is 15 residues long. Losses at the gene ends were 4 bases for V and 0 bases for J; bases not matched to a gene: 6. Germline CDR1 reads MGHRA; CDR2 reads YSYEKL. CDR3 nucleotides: TGCGCCAGCAGCCGCATACAGGGGTACTCCTACGAGCAGTACTTC. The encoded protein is CASSRIQGYSYEQYF.

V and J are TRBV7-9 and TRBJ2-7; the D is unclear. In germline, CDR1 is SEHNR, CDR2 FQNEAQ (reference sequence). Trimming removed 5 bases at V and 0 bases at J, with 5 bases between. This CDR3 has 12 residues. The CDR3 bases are TGTGCCAGCAGCCTTAGCTCCTACGAGCAGTACTTC. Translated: CASSLSSYEQYF.

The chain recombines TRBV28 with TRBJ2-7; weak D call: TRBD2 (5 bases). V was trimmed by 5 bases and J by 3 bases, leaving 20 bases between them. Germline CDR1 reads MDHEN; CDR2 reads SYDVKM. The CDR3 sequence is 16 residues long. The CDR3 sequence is CASSTVPFGEGYEQYF. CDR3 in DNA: TGTGCCAGCAGTACGGTCCCCTTTGGCGAGGGCTACGAGCAGTACTTC.

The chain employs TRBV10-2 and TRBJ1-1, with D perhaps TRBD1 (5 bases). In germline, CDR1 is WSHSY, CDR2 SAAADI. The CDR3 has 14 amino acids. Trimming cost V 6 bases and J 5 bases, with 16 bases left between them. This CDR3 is CASRGTSWRTEAFF. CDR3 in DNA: TGCGCCAGCAGAGGGACGTCCTGGAGGACTGAAGCTTTCTTT.

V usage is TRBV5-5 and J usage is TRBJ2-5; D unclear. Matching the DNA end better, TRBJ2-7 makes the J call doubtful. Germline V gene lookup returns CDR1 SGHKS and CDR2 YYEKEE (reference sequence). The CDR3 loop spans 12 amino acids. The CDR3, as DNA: TGTGCCAGCAGCGGTGATTTCTACGAGCAGTACTTC. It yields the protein CASSGDFYEQYF.

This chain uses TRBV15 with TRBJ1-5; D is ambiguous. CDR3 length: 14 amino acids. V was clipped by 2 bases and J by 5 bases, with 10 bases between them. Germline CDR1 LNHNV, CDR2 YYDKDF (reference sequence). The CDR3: CATSRKRIDQPQHF. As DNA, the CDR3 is TGTGCCACCAGCAGAAAGAGAATAGATCAGCCCCAGCATTTT.

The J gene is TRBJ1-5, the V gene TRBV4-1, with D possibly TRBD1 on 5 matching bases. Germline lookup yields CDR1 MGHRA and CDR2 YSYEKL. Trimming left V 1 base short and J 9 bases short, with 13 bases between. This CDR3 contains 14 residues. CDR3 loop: CASSQGQSLWPQHF. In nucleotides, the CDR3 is TGCGCCAGCAGCCAAGGACAGAGTTTATGGCCCCAGCATTTT.

Written as DNA, the CDR3 is TGTGCCAGCAGCCAAGATTTTGGGGGCTACGAGCAGTACTTC. Its translation: CASSQDFGGYEQYF. The J gene is TRBJ2-7, the V gene TRBV4-2, with D perhaps given as TRBD1 or TRBD2 (5 bases each). V was shortened by 0 bases and J by 3 bases, with 9 bases between the two germline ends. The CDR3 covers 14 residues. The germline CDR1 and CDR2 sequences are LGHNA and YNFKEQ.

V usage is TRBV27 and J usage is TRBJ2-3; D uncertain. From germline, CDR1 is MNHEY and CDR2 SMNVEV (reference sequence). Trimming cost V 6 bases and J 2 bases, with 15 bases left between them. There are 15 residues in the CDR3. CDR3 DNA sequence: TGTGCCAGCAGCCCGGCGGCTACACTCACAGATACGCAGTATTTT. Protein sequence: CASSPAATLTDTQYF.

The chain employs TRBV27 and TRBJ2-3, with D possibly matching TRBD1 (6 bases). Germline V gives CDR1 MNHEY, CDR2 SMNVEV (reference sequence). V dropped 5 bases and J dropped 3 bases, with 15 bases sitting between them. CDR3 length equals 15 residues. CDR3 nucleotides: TGTGCCAGCAGTCTGCTGGCAGGGGAGACAGATACGCAGTATTTT. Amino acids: CASSLLAGETDTQYF.

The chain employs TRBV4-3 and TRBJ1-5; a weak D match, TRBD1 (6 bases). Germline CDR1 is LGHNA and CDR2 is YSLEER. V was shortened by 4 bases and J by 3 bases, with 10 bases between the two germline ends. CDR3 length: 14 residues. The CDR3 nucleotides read TGCGCCAGCAGCCTCGACAGGCACAATCAGCCCCAGCATTTT. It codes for CASSLDRHNQPQHF.

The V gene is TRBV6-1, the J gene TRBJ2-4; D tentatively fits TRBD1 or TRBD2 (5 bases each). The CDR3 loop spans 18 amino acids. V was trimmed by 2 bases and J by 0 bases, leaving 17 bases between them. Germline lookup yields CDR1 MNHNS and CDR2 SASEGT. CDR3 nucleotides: TGTGCCAGCAGTGAATTTGAGGGACGGATGATAGCCAAAAACATTCAGTACTTC. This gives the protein CASSEFEGRMIAKNIQYF.

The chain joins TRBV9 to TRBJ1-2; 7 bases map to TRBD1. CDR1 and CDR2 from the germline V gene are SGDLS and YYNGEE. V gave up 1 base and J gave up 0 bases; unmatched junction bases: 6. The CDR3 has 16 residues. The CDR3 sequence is CASSVNDRASNYGYTF. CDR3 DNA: TGTGCCAGCAGCGTAAACGACAGGGCCTCTAACTATGGCTACACCTTC.

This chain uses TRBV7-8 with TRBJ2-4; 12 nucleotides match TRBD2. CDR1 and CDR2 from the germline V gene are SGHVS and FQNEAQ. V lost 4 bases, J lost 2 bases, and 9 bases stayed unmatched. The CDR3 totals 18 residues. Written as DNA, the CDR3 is TGTGCCAGCAGCTCCAAACTAGCGGGAGGCGGGTCCAAAAACATTCAGTACTTC. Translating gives CASSSKLAGGGSKNIQYF.

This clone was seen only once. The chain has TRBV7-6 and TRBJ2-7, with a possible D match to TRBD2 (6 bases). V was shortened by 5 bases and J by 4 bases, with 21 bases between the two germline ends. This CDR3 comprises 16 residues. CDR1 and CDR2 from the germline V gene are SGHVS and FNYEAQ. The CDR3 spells CASSHAGPLRPYEQYF. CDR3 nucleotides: TGTGCCAGCAGCCACGCGGGACCTCTTAGACCATACGAGCAGTACTTC.

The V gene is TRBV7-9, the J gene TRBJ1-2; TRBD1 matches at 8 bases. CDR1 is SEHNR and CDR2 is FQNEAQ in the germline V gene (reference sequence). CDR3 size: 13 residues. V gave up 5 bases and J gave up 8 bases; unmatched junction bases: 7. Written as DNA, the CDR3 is TGTGCCAGCAGCACCGGGACAGGAAAGGGCTACACCTTC. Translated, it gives CASSTGTGKGYTF.

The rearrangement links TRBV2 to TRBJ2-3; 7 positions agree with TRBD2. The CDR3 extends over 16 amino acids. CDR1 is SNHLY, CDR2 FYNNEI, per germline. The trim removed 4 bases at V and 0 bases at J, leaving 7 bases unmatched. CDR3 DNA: TGTGCCAGCAGTGGTACAGCGGGACCTAGCACAGATACGCAGTATTTT. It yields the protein CASSGTAGPSTDTQYF.

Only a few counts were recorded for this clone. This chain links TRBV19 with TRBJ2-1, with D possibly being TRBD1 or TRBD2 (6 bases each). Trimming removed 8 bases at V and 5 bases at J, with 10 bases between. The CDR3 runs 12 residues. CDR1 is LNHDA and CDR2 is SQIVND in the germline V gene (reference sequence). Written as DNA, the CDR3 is TGTGCCAGTGAAGGGGGGAACAATGAGCAGTTCTTC. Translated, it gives CASEGGNNEQFF.

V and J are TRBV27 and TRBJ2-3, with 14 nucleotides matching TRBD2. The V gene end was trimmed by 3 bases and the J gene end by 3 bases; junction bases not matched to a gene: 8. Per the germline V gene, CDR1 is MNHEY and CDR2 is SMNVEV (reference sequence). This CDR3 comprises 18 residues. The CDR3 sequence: CASSFLSGTSGRTDTQYF. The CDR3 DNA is TGTGCCAGCAGTTTTCTTTCTGGGACTAGCGGGAGAACAGATACGCAGTATTTT.

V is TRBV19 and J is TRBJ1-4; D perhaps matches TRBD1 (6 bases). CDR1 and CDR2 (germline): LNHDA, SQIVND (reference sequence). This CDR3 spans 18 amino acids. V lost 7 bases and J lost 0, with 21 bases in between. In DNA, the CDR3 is TGTGCCAGTACCGACCTGTGGGGGCGGGAGGCAACTAATGAAAAACTGTTTTTT. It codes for CASTDLWGREATNEKLFF.

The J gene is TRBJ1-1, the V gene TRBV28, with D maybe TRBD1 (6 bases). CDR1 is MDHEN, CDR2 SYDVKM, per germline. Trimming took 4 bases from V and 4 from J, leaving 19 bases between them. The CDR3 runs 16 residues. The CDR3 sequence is CASSSEPRQAGTEAFF. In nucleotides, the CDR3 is TGTGCCAGCAGTTCCGAACCAAGACAGGCGGGCACTGAAGCTTTCTTT.